The entry that follows covers one T cell receptor (beta chain) sequence. Original handling: By means of reference gene primer amplification, nucleated cell counts were estimated. Generated by immunoSEQ multiplex PCR, the TCRdb table keeps only in-frame clones and is missing some. The V and J calls and clone size were taken over from that table, and D and trimming were inferred from the DNA. The sample has roughly 140,000 clones, 75% to 90% seen once. This specimen belongs to a study of blood T cell repertoires in COVID-19. Study-level background: Acute-phase and convalescent COVID-19 samples originated in the United States, Italy and Spain. Sample material is recorded as cDNA or gDNA derived from T cells, B-cell-depleted T cells, or PBMCs.

The V end was cut by 3 bases, the J end by 2 bases, with 19 bases between. Germline V lookup: CDR1 KGHSH, CDR2 LQKENI. The length of the CDR3 is 17 residues. The rearrangement joins TRBV18 to TRBJ2-5, with unresolved D. The source is a man in his 70s who had recovered from COVID-19. Sequencing was performed on peripheral blood. CDR3 in DNA: TGTGCCAGCTCACCTAAGGCAAAAACTAAACCTCAAGAGACCCAGTACTTC. It is translated as CASSPKAKTKPQETQYF.